These T cell receptor beta chains were read from a single sample in a study of T-cell reconstitution after alpha-beta-depleted transplantation in children. TCRdb reanalysed the PCR reads using MiXCR and keeps one entry per CDR3 protein. The table includes more than 25,000 distinct CDR3 sequences, roughly 6% detected once. Sequenced material: PBMCs, mostly from graft donor cells, taken 180 days after TCRalphabeta/CD19-depleted stem cell transplant. These receptors were taken from a male patient aged 10 to 17 who had a stem cell transplant for acute myeloid leukemia, so the T cells may come from the graft donor. The CDR3 runs from the conserved cysteine through the conserved F or W. The D gene is left open where the match is weak. The size entry is marked missing in some rows and otherwise reads once, few, many or a size class.

-,many,TRBV5-1,TRBJ2-3,TGCGCCAGCAGCTTGGCGGGAAGGGTAGATACGCAGTATTTT,CASSLAGRVDTQYF
-,many,TRBV20-1,TRBJ2-2,TGCAGTGCTTATGACGGTCACCTATACACCGGGGAGCTGTTTTTT,CSAYDGHLYTGELFF
TRBD2,many,TRBV5-1,TRBJ2-1,TGCGCCAGCACAGGAGCGGGAGCGTCCGAGCAGTTCTTC,CASTGAGASEQFF
-,many,TRBV12-3/TRBV12-4,TRBJ2-1,TGTGCCAGCAGTTCCAGGGGAGGTGAGCAGTTCTTC,CASSSRGGEQFF
-,many,TRBV28,TRBJ1-1,TGTGCCAGCAACGCCCGGGTCAGGACTGAAGCTTTCTTT,CASNARVRTEAFF
-,few,TRBV6-1,TRBJ1-5,TGTGCCAGCAGCCAGGTTCCATTAGGTCAGCCCCAGCATTTT,CASSQVPLGQPQHF
TRBD1,many,TRBV5-1,TRBJ1-1,TGCGCCAGCAGCCGACAGGGGGAGAACACTGAAGCTTTCTTT,CASSRQGENTEAFF
-,many,TRBV30,TRBJ1-1,TGTGCCTGGGCCAGGGACACTGAAGCTTTCTTT,CAWARDTEAFF
-,many,TRBV28,TRBJ1-3,TGTGCCAGCAGTCGGAGGGGTTACTCTGGAAACACCATATATTTT,CASSRRGYSGNTIYF
-,many,TRBV9,TRBJ2-3,TGTGCCAGCAGCGTAGTGTCTAGCTCCGCAGATACGCAGTATTTT,CASSVVSSSADTQYF
-,many,TRBV11-2,TRBJ2-1,TGTGCCAGCAGCCCCGCCGGCAGATCCAACAATGAGCAGTTCTTC,CASSPAGRSNNEQFF
-,many,TRBV30,TRBJ1-5,TGTGCCTGGAGTGTTCAGGGAAATCAGCCCCAGCATTTT,CAWSVQGNQPQHF
-,many,TRBV10-3,TRBJ2-1,TGTGCCATCAGTGAGTCACCGGCAGGGATCTACAATGAGCAGTTCTTC,CAISESPAGIYNEQFF
-,many,TRBV6-5,TRBJ1-1,TGTGCCAGCAGTTACGTGGGCGTTCGGTTAATCTTT,CASSYVGVRLIF
-,many,TRBV7-3,TRBJ1-1,TGTGCCAGCAGCTTTTTCGTGGGTCAAGATTCGATGAACACTGAAGCTTTCTTT,CASSFFVGQDSMNTEAFF
TRBD1,many,TRBV24-1,TRBJ2-5,TGTGCCACCAGTGATTTGAGGGACAGGGGGGTTGTGGAGACCCAGTACTTC,CATSDLRDRGVVETQYF
-,many,TRBV29-1,TRBJ2-5,TGCAGCTACAGCCGGGACTCCCGTGCCCAAGAGACCCAGTACTTC,CSYSRDSRAQETQYF
-,-,TRBV11-3,TRBJ2-2,TGTGCCAGCAGCTTCCGGGACGGCGACACCGGGGAGCTGTTTTTT,CASSFRDGDTGELFF
-,many,TRBV7-2,TRBJ2-7,TGTGCCAGCAGCTTACGCCGGGTTGACGAGCAGTACTTC,CASSLRRVDEQYF
TRBD2,many,TRBV6-1,TRBJ2-7,TGTGCCAGCAGCGACGGGACTAGCGGGAGTAACGAGCAGTACTTC,CASSDGTSGSNEQYF
-,many,TRBV11-2,TRBJ2-1,TGTGCCAGCAGCCCCAACACTGAGCAGTTCTTC,CASSPNTEQFF
-,many,TRBV7-2,TRBJ1-1,TGTGCCAGCAGCCAACGGTCTGGGGTGGCGAACACTGAAGCTTTCTTT,CASSQRSGVANTEAFF
TRBD1,many,TRBV12-3/TRBV12-4,TRBJ1-6,TGTGCCAGCAGTTCCGGGACAGGGACCTCACCCCTCCACTTT,CASSSGTGTSPLHF
-,medium-sized,TRBV12-3/TRBV12-4,TRBJ2-1,TGTGCCAGCAGTTCGGGTAGGACGTACAATGAGCAGTTCTTC,CASSSGRTYNEQFF
-,many,TRBV6-6,TRBJ2-7,TGTGCCAGCAGCTCACGGCTTATAGAGCAGTACTTC,CASSSRLIEQYF
-,many,TRBV7-3,TRBJ2-6,TGTGCCAGCAGCCTACCGGGGGACTCTGGGGCCAACGTCCTGACTTTC,CASSLPGDSGANVLTF
TRBD2,-,TRBV28,TRBJ2-7,TGTGCCAGCACCGCACTCCGCCGAGCTAGCGGGAGCGTAGGCTACGAGCAGTACTTC,CASTALRRASGSVGYEQYF
TRBD1,many,TRBV28,TRBJ1-2,TGTGCCAGCAGGAGGACAGGGCTCTATGGCTACACCTTC,CASRRTGLYGYTF
-,many,TRBV5-1,TRBJ2-2,TGCGCCAGCAGCTTGGTAGCAGGGGACACCGGGGAGCTGTTTTTT,CASSLVAGDTGELFF
TRBD2,many,TRBV12-3/TRBV12-4,TRBJ2-7,TGTGCCAGCAGTTTAGAGGGAGGGGAGTCCTACGAGCAGTACTTC,CASSLEGGESYEQYF
-,many,TRBV30,TRBJ1-4,TGTGCCTGGAGGGGCAGGGCCAATGAAAAACTGTTTTTT,CAWRGRANEKLFF
-,many,TRBV7-2,TRBJ1-2,TGTGCCAGCAGCTTGCCAGCTTTTATAGGGGGCTACACCTTC,CASSLPAFIGGYTF
-,many,TRBV20-1,TRBJ1-3,TGCAGTGCTAGAGAGGGGGCAGGGACCGGGAACACCATATATTTT,CSAREGAGTGNTIYF
-,many,TRBV14,TRBJ2-3,TGTGCCAGCAGCTTGGGGGGTATTGGCACAGATACGCAGTATTTT,CASSLGGIGTDTQYF
TRBD1,many,TRBV15,TRBJ2-7,TGTGCCACCAGCAGTTATCTACAGGGGAACTACGAGCAGTACTTC,CATSSYLQGNYEQYF
TRBD1,many,TRBV6-5,TRBJ1-5,TGTGCCACTGCCCAACGCCAGGGGGCAGGACAGCCCCAGCATTTT,CATAQRQGAGQPQHF
-,many,TRBV7-2,TRBJ2-7,TGTGCCAGCAGCTTAAGTAGGGTGGACGAGCAGTACTTC,CASSLSRVDEQYF
-,many,TRBV12-5,TRBJ1-1,TGTGCTAGTGGTAAGGACCCTAGGGGGACTGAAGCTTTCTTT,CASGKDPRGTEAFF
-,many,TRBV7-2,TRBJ1-3,TGTGCCAGCAGCTTATGGGCGGACTCTGGAAACACCATATATTTT,CASSLWADSGNTIYF
TRBD1,many,TRBV20-1,TRBJ2-7,TGCAGTGCTACGGACAAGGACAGGGGGACCTACGAGCAGTACTTC,CSATDKDRGTYEQYF
-,many,TRBV7-9,TRBJ2-7,TGTGCCAGCAGCCAAGATAGTACCTACGAGCAGTACTTC,CASSQDSTYEQYF
TRBD2,many,TRBV10-3,TRBJ2-1,TGTGCCATCGGGACTAGAGGTTATGAGCAGTTCTTC,CAIGTRGYEQFF
-,many,TRBV3-1,TRBJ1-1,TGTGCCAGCAGCGGGAGGACAGTCAGAAGAGACACTGAAGCTTTCTTT,CASSGRTVRRDTEAFF
-,many,TRBV5-1,TRBJ1-2,TGCGCCAGCAGCTTGGGGTTTACCTATGGCTACACCTTC,CASSLGFTYGYTF
-,many,TRBV12-1,TRBJ1-1,TGTGCCAGCAGCCAGCACGGGGACACTGAAGCTTTCTTT,CASSQHGDTEAFF
TRBD2,many,TRBV24-1,TRBJ2-1,TGTGCCACCAGTGATTTCGGGCTAGCGGGAGAGAATGAGCAGTTCTTC,CATSDFGLAGENEQFF
TRBD2,-,TRBV20-1,TRBJ2-7,TGCAGTGTTATAGCGGGAAGCTCCTACGAGCAGTACTTC,CSVIAGSSYEQYF
TRBD1,-,TRBV2,TRBJ2-2,TGTGCCCTCTGTCGTCAACCTCCCGGGACAGTAGACACCGGGGAGCTGTTTTTT,CALCRQPPGTVDTGELFF
TRBD1,many,TRBV5-1,TRBJ1-1,TGCGCCAGCAGCTTGGCGACAGGGGGCAGTGAAGCTTTCTTT,CASSLATGGSEAFF
-,many,TRBV9,TRBJ1-1,TGTGCCAGCAGCGGATCCGGTTCTGAAGCTTTCTTT,CASSGSGSEAFF
TRBD1,many,TRBV28,TRBJ2-3,TGTGCCATCAAGGACAGGCGAACAGATACGCAGTATTTT,CAIKDRRTDTQYF
-,many,TRBV20-1,TRBJ2-1,TGCAGTGCTAGAGATTGGTTCCGCAGCTCCTACAATGAGCAGTTCTTC,CSARDWFRSSYNEQFF
TRBD1,many,TRBV19,TRBJ1-1,TGTGCCAGTAGTATAGGGACAGGGAGGACTGAAGCTTTCTTT,CASSIGTGRTEAFF
TRBD2,many,TRBV7-2,TRBJ2-2,TGTGCCAGCAGCTTAGCGGGAGGGTGGAACACCGGGGAGCTGTTTTTT,CASSLAGGWNTGELFF